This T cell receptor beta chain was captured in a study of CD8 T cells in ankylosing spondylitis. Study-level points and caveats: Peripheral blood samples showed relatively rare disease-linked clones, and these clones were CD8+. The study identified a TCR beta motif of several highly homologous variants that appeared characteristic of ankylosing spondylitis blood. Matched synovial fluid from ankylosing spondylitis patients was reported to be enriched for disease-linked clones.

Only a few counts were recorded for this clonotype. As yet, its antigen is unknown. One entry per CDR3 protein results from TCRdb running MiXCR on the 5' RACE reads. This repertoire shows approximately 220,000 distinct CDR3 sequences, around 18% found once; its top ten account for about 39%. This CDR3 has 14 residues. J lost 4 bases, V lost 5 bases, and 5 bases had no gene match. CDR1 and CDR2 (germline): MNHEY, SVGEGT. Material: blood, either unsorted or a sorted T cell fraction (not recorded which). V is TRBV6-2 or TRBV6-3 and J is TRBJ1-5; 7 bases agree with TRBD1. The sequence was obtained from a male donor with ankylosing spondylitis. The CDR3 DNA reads TGTGCCAGCAGTGGGACAGCGGAAAATCAGCCCCAGCATTTT. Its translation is CASSGTAENQPQHF.